This T cell receptor beta chain was recorded in a study of identical twins (dated by TCRdb to the mid-2010s). Regarding the study in general: The study deep-sequenced TCR alpha and beta repertoires from monozygotic twins, unrelated adults of various ages and cord blood to test whether fetal clonotypes persist. To rule out contamination, the twin experiments were replicated at different times with different library preparation protocols.

The CDR1 and CDR2 encoded by the germline V gene are SQVTM and ANQGSEA. V loses 7 bases of germline sequence and J loses 1 base, and the interval between the two ends is 15 bases. The CDR3 numbers 14 residues from cysteine through phenylalanine. Only the CDR3 region is kept as DNA, spanning 42 bases read in frame from base 1. About this clonotype: What antigen it recognizes has not been identified. Base qualities are not provided; no much larger clone lies one nucleotide away.

Only healthy Caucasian donors were included. Three unrelated non-twin adults were additionally sequenced: a male aged 18 to 29, a male aged 50 to 60 and a female aged 50 to 60. Miltenyi CD45RO+ enrichment and human naive T-cell isolation kits were used to isolate memory (CD45RO+) and naive T cells from PBMC. The library was generated by 5' RACE. TCRdb names Illumina HiSeq 2000 as the instrument used. A universal primer binding site was added through template switching, and the final cDNA carried a unique molecular identifier so that TCR cDNA molecules could be counted accurately. Specific primers in the conserved constant-segment region were used to synthesize first-strand cDNA for TCR alpha and beta chains. To control for contamination, every cDNA library carried two barcodes: a SMART-Mk sample barcode plus Illumina barcodes. TruSeq adapter sequences along with Illumina sample barcodes were introduced in two successive PCR steps. Sequencing of the TCR alpha and beta cDNA libraries was done on the Illumina HiSeq platform using custom primers. The study's processing was this. Unique molecular identifiers were extracted from raw reads with MiGEC, and CDR3 positions were determined with MiXCR. For each individual, recombination models were inferred using an EM algorithm with the repgenHMM and IGoR tools. The analysis of shared clonotypes was done with the tcR package in R, with sharing normalized by the product of cloneset sizes. Out-of-frame nonproductive sequences were analyzed to study raw recombination free of thymic and clonal selection effects. TCRdb reworked the public reads: Q25 trimming with fastp, MiXCR clone assembly, productive beta chains retained. Every entry covers one CDR3 protein and lists the most common genes and DNA from its rows. The V and J calls and clone size come from TCRdb's table, not from the authors' own analysis. In all, the sample holds some 710,000 distinct CDR3 sequences, and 5.5% to 6.5% of those were seen once. Roughly 2% of the sample rests with the top ten.

Broader findings and caveats from the paper: Zero-insertion analyses could be partly confounded by invariant T cells such as MAIT and iNKT, though diverse VJ usage argued against such confounding for most clonotypes. Because the same donors could not be followed over many years, the conclusions relied on cross-sectional statistical analysis. Out-of-frame TCR alpha sequences shared between twins showed an excess of low generation-probability sequences compared with coincidental sharing between unrelated individuals. Abundant cord blood beta clonotypes had fewer insertions, young adult naive repertoires showed a similar but weaker trend, and memory repertoires showed no such trend. In beta out-of-frame sequences, excess twin sharing was weaker, because having fewer shared sequences lowered the signal-to-noise ratio. In monozygotic twins, recombination models systematically underestimated out-of-frame TCR alpha sharing, but the models matched the sharing seen between unrelated individuals.

The sequence came from a man younger than 30 in good health. The rearrangement joined TRBV29-1 to TRBJ2-3; the D gene is perhaps TRBD2, on 5 matching bases. The specimen sequenced was naive T cells sorted from blood. Interpreted using the paper, the cell subset or site label stands for: cells isolated with a human naive T-cell isolation kit. DNA sequence: TGCAGCGCCCCGACCCCGAGGGGCACAGATACGCAGTATTTT. It translates as CSAPTPRGTDTQYF.